Below, 21 T cell receptor beta chains from the same sample are listed, as sequenced in a study of cytomegalovirus exposure and HLA in healthy donors. Primers for the PCR totalled 60 Vbeta and 13 Jbeta. The repertoire was sequenced with immunoSEQ multiplex PCR; TCRdb's copy has only in-frame clones and lacks some. Of approximately 140,000 clones listed, around 82% are singletons. Sequencing input: PBMCs. The receptors here all came from a boy aged 10-17 years in good health and CMV-seronegative.

The chain joins TRBV4-3 to TRBJ1-6; D is possibly TRBD1 (6 bases). Germline CDR1 LGHNA, CDR2 YSLEER. Trimming cost V 0 bases and J 7 bases, with 16 bases left between them. This CDR3 region has 17 residues. CDR3 amino acids: CASSQDRGRGWNSPLHF. The DNA for the CDR3 is TGCGCCAGCAGCCAAGATAGGGGCAGGGGCTGGAATTCACCCCTCCACTTT.

The table lists this clone with a few counts. This sample also contains other DNA sequences that code for the same CDR3. This sequence joins TRBV4-1 and TRBJ1-1; TRBD1 aligns across 9 bases. This CDR3 region has 16 residues. CDR1 MGHRA and CDR2 YSYEKL come from the germline V gene. J was trimmed by 1 base and V by 3 bases; bases with no gene match: 6. CDR3 nucleotides: TGCGCCAGCAGCCACGCACAGGGGGCCGGGAACACTGAAGCTTTCTTT. It encodes CASSHAQGAGNTEAFF.

The chain employs TRBV9 and TRBJ2-3; 7 nucleotides line up with TRBD2. V lost 7 bases to trimming and J lost 3 bases; unmatched junction nucleotides: 2. Germline V gene sequence: CDR1 SGDLS, CDR2 YYNGEE. The CDR3 length is 12 residues. The CDR3 nucleotides are TGTGCCAGCGGGGGAGGGACAGATACGCAGTATTTT. It translates to CASGGGTDTQYF.

The V call is TRBV7-8, the J call TRBJ2-7; tentative D call: TRBD2 (6 bases). Trimming took 5 bases from V and 0 from J, leaving 14 bases between them. Germline loops: CDR1 SGHVS, CDR2 FQNEAQ. The CDR3 totals 15 residues. CDR3 nucleotides: TGTGCCAGCAGCCCAATCTCGCGGGACTCCTACGAGCAGTACTTC. Its protein product is CASSPISRDSYEQYF. Drawing the rest from reference TRBV7-8 and TRBJ2-7, the complete variable domain is GAGVSQSPRYKVAKRGQDVALRCDPISGHVSLFWYQQALGQGPEFLTYFQNEAQLDKSGLPSDRFFAERPEGSVSTLKIQRTQQEDSAVYLCASSPISRDSYEQYFGPGTRLTVT.

V usage is TRBV30 and J usage is TRBJ2-5; 7 nucleotides line up with TRBD2. With 4 bases clipped from V and 9 bases from J, the junction kept 11 bases outside the gene matches. This CDR3 region has 13 residues. CDR1 is GTSNPN, CDR2 SVGIG, per germline (reference sequence). The CDR3 protein is CAWKGREMLSQYF. The CDR3 nucleotides read TGTGCCTGGAAGGGGCGGGAGATGCTGTCCCAGTACTTC.

The chain recombines TRBV7-2 with TRBJ2-5; D ambiguous. This CDR3 comprises 13 residues. Germline CDR1 reads SGHTA; CDR2 reads FQGNSA. Between the trimmed V and J ends, which lost 4 bases and 5 bases, there was a span of 11 bases. The CDR3 sequence: CASSSTRSETQYF. CDR3 in DNA: TGTGCCAGCAGCTCAACACGATCGGAGACCCAGTACTTC.

This chain joins TRBV4-3 and TRBJ2-2, with a tentative D call TRBD2 (6 bases). This CDR3 spans 15 amino acids. Trimming took off 4 bases at V and 4 bases at J, with 13 bases between the two ends. Germline V gives CDR1 LGHNA, CDR2 YSLEER. The CDR3 reads CASSLGGGSTGELFF. In DNA, the CDR3 is TGCGCCAGCAGCCTAGGTGGGGGGAGCACCGGGGAGCTGTTTTTT.

The chain combines TRBV14 with TRBJ2-3; TRBD2 matches 9 bases. Trimming removed 1 base from V and 6 bases from J; junction bases left unmatched: 2. The CDR3 covers 14 residues. Germline values: CDR1 SGHDN, CDR2 FVKESK. CDR3 DNA sequence: TGTGCCAGCAGCCAAGTAGCGGGAGTGGATACGCAGTATTTT. Its protein is CASSQVAGVDTQYF.

CDR3 protein: CASSRTGGGYTF. The CDR3 DNA follows: TGTGCCAGCAGCCGGACAGGGGGTGGCTACACCTTC. V and J are TRBV14 and TRBJ1-2; the match to TRBD1 covers 10 bases. The V and J ends lost 4 bases and 7 bases, in that order; junction bases with no gene match: 0. Germline V gene data show CDR1 as SGHDN and CDR2 as FVKESK. The CDR3 consists of 12 residues.

The chain has TRBV5-5 and TRBJ2-5; 13 bases fit TRBD2. Germline loops: CDR1 SGHKS, CDR2 YYEKEE (reference sequence). V lost 0 bases and J lost 4; bases outside the gene matches: 0. This CDR3 comprises 15 residues. CDR3 residues: CASSLGLAGGETQYF. As DNA, the CDR3 is TGTGCCAGCAGCTTGGGACTAGCGGGAGGAGAGACCCAGTACTTC.

DNA of the CDR3: TGTGCCAGCAGTAGGACAGGGGGCAAAGAGACCCAGTACTTC. Its protein product is CASSRTGGKETQYF. The rearrangement uses TRBV27 and TRBJ2-5; 11 bases align to TRBD1. V dropped 5 bases and J dropped 3; count of bases not matched to a gene: 2. Germline values: CDR1 MNHEY, CDR2 SMNVEV (reference sequence). The CDR3 extends over 14 amino acids.

This chain joins TRBV4-2 and TRBJ1-2, with D unresolved. The V end was cut by 0 bases, the J end by 3 bases, with 5 bases between. CDR3 length: 13 amino acids. Germline-derived CDR1 and CDR2 are LGHNA and YNFKEQ. DNA of the CDR3: TGTGCCAGCAGCCAAGACGCGGACTATGGCTACACCTTC. Translation: CASSQDADYGYTF.

The V call is TRBV6-6, the J call TRBJ2-3; D is unresolved. CDR1 and CDR2 (germline): MNHNY, SVGAGI (reference sequence). The CDR3 contains 13 residues. Trimming took off 2 bases at V and 4 bases at J, with 7 bases between the two ends. CDR3 DNA: TGTGCCAGCAGTTACCAAGCCTCAGATACGCAGTATTTT. Its translation is CASSYQASDTQYF.

This chain uses TRBV18 with TRBJ2-7; 7 nucleotides match TRBD2. The CDR3 has 12 amino acids. Germline V gene data show CDR1 as KGHSH and CDR2 as LQKENI. Losses at the gene ends were 3 bases for V and 5 bases for J; bases not matched to a gene: 1. CDR3: CASSPGGDEQYF. As DNA, the CDR3 is TGTGCCAGCTCACCGGGAGGGGACGAGCAGTACTTC.

This clone occurred a few times. The V and J genes are TRBV5-4 and TRBJ1-1, with a tentative D call TRBD1 (5 bases). V was trimmed by 1 base and J by 2 bases, leaving 12 bases between them. CDR3 length equals 15 residues. CDR1 is SGHNT, CDR2 YYREEE, per germline (reference sequence). Here the CDR3 reads CASSLPGSQNTEAFF. The CDR3 nucleotides read TGTGCCAGCAGCTTGCCAGGGTCTCAAAACACTGAAGCTTTCTTT.

This clone was observed once. The V and J genes are TRBV5-1 and TRBJ2-7; D may be TRBD1 (6 bases). The CDR3 spans 17 residues. Germline lookup yields CDR1 SGHRS and CDR2 YFSETQ. Trimming took 1 base from V and 3 from J, leaving 20 bases between them. The chain's CDR3 is CASSLQTHRTEFYEQYF. The CDR3 bases are TGCGCCAGCAGCTTGCAAACCCACCGGACAGAATTCTACGAGCAGTACTTC.

This clone was counted between two and nine times. The gene calls are TRBV5-8 and TRBJ1-3; D possibly corresponds to TRBD1 (5 bases). The CDR3 totals 16 residues. Germline V lookup: CDR1 SGHTS, CDR2 YDEGEE. The V end was cut by 4 bases, the J end by 1 base, with 15 bases between. The CDR3, as DNA: TGTGCCAGCAGCGGAAGACAGACAGCTTCTGGAAACACCATATATTTT. Amino acid sequence: CASSGRQTASGNTIYF.

The V gene is TRBV28, the J gene TRBJ2-7; a possible D gene is TRBD2 (5 bases). In germline, CDR1 is MDHEN, CDR2 SYDVKM. The CDR3 consists of 12 residues. Trimming cost V 5 bases and J 2 bases, with 7 bases left between them. Here the CDR3 reads CASSVGTYEQYF. CDR3 DNA sequence: TGTGCCAGCAGTGTCGGGACCTACGAGCAGTACTTC. Combining the CDR3 with reference TRBV28 and TRBJ2-7 gives the whole variable domain DVKVTQSSRYLVKRTGEKVFLECVQDMDHENMFWYRQDPGLGLRLIYFSYDVKMKEKGDIPEGYSVSREKKERFSLILESASTNQTSMYLCASSVGTYEQYFGPGTRLTVT.

The chain combines TRBV9 with TRBJ2-7; D might be TRBD2 (6 bases). CDR1 is SGDLS, CDR2 YYNGEE, per germline. The V and J ends lost 0 bases and 7 bases respectively, with 11 bases between them. The CDR3 is made up of 13 amino acids. CDR3 DNA: TGTGCCAGCAGCGTAGAGACTGCGGGGGAGCAGTACTTC. It yields the protein CASSVETAGEQYF.

This chain uses TRBV11-2 with TRBJ1-6; D not certain. The ends were cut back, 3 bases at V and 8 bases at J, with 11 bases in the middle. Germline CDR1 SGHAT, CDR2 FQNNGV. The CDR3 contains 14 residues. The chain's CDR3 is CASSLRDQDSPLHF. CDR3 DNA sequence: TGTGCCAGCAGCTTGAGGGATCAGGATTCACCCCTCCACTTT.

V is TRBV10-3 and J is TRBJ2-3; 11 bases are a match to TRBD1. V was clipped by 5 bases and J by 3 bases; unmatched bases: 7. Looked up from germline, CDR1 is ENHRY and CDR2 is SYGVKD. This CDR3 contains 16 residues. The CDR3 DNA follows: TGTGCCATCAGTAATATCTGGGACAGGGGGACAGATACGCAGTATTTT. As protein: CAISNIWDRGTDTQYF.